The entry that follows covers one T cell receptor beta chain sequence. Its target antigen remains unknown. Base qualities are not provided; no much larger clone lies one nucleotide away. This sample was included in a study of beta chain features in type 1 diabetes listed by TCRdb under 2018. Concerning the study at large: Mean age, gender distribution, total cell number and subset yield did not differ between patients and healthy donors. A total of some 100,000,000 sorted cells were examined across all samples, and a strong correlation was observed between cell number per subset and RNA yield. The study compared TCRB repertoires of sorted circulating CD4+ T cell subsets between recently diagnosed type 1 diabetes patients and matched healthy donors. Naive and central memory subsets were obtained from all 28 donors, but regulatory and stem cell-like memory subsets were isolated from only 8 patients and roughly 8 healthy donors.

The entire isolated RNA was reverse transcribed using the High Capacity cDNA Reverse Transcription Kit, and thus expressed TCRB transcripts were sequenced. Deep immunoSEQ sequencing was applied to naive, central memory and regulatory T cell samples, giving an average of roughly 3.5 million total reads per sample. After sorted cells were lysed in RLT buffer, RNA was extracted with DNase-treated RNeasy Micro or Mini kits, with the choice depending on cell number. To prevent cross-contamination, each cell subset was processed individually, whereas patient and healthy donor samples were processed jointly. The immunoSEQ multiplex PCR was used to amplify TCRB sequences from cDNA, generating 87-bp fragments that spanned the CDR3 region. Amplicons were sequenced on the Illumina HiSeq platform. Per the authors' processing: PCR bias was computationally corrected using synthetic template baselines, reads within Hamming distance 2 were collapsed, and singletons that could not be merged were discarded. Reads were aligned to IMGT to assign V, D and J genes, CDR3 length, and insertions or deletions at six rearrangement sites. Within each subset, clonotype counts were normalized to sorted cell number, and only after that were true diversity and Gini coefficients computed with the tcR R package. The overlap coefficient, calculated on TCRB nucleotide sequences, was used to quantify repertoire sharing. Out-of-frame TCRB sequences from naive cells were analyzed to stand in for the pre-selection repertoire. TCRdb carries this immuneACCESS record with in-frame sequences only. Its versions omit some clonotypes, under half of them owing to an unresolved V gene in the studies checked, with the rest unexplained. V and J calls plus clone size are reproduced from that table; the DNA served to infer D and trimming. Present in this sample are roughly 400,000 clones, approximately 16% of which were seen just once. The top ten clones comprise around 0.02% of the sample.

Each donor gave one peripheral blood draw, roughly 0.11 L on average, collected into heparinised tubes. Naive, central memory, regulatory and stem cell-like memory CD4+ T cells were sorted on a BD FACSAria II using a panel including CD45RO, CCR7, CD25, CD127, CD95 and CD27. A purity above 98% was achieved for all sorted populations. PBMCs were isolated immediately by Lymphoprep density gradient centrifugation and stained directly without culture. To minimize batch effects, samples were stained and sorted in pairs, one healthy donor with one patient per experiment. The paper's findings and limits, for the study overall: Type 1 diabetes patients showed a moderate but significant shortening of TCRB CDR3 length in all four CD4+ subsets. PCR may preferentially amplify shorter templates, but because patient and control samples were amplified and corrected together, any resulting skew would affect both groups equally. Naive, central memory and regulatory TCRB repertoires appeared more similar among patients than among healthy donors. Because cDNA was sequenced instead of genomic DNA, activated cells with high expression could be over-represented, although the groups did not differ in activation or CD3 levels. Because small numbers of individuals were included in the HLA sub-analyses, any influence of HLA type on TCRB rearrangement was left unresolved. Fewer insertions and more nucleotide deletions at VDJ recombination sites were observed in patients with type 1 diabetes, implying thymic rearrangement abnormalities.

Taken from cysteine to phenylalanine, the CDR3 has 17 residues. Here the CDR3 DNA is all that survives: 51 bases in frame from base 1. Trimming removed 4 bases from V and 4 bases from J, leaving 22 bases between the germline ends. Sequences LGHNA (CDR1) and YSLEER (CDR2) are obtained from the germline V gene. Sample: naive CD4+ T cells from blood. Sample cell subset or site, as interpreted from the label and publication: true naive CD4+ T cells. This clonotype was sampled from a woman aged 18-35 years in good health. The chain couples TRBV4-3 to TRBJ1-2; a weak D assignment points to TRBD1 (6 bases agree). The CDR3 is CASSLMGAQGITYGYTF. Here is the DNA: TGCGCCAGCAGCCTCATGGGGGCCCAAGGTATTACCTATGGCTACACCTTC.